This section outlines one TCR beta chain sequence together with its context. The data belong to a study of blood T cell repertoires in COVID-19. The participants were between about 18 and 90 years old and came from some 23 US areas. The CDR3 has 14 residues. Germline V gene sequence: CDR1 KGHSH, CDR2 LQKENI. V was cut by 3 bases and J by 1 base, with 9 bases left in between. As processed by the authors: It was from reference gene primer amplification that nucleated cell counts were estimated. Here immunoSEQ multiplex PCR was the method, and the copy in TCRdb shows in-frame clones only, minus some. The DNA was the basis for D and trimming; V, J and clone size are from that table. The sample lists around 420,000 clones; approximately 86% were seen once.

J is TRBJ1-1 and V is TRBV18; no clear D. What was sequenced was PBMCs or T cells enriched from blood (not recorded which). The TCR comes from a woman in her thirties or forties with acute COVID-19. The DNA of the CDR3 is TGTGCCAGCTCACCGGTAGAGAAGAACACTGAAGCTTTCTTT. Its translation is CASSPVEKNTEAFF.